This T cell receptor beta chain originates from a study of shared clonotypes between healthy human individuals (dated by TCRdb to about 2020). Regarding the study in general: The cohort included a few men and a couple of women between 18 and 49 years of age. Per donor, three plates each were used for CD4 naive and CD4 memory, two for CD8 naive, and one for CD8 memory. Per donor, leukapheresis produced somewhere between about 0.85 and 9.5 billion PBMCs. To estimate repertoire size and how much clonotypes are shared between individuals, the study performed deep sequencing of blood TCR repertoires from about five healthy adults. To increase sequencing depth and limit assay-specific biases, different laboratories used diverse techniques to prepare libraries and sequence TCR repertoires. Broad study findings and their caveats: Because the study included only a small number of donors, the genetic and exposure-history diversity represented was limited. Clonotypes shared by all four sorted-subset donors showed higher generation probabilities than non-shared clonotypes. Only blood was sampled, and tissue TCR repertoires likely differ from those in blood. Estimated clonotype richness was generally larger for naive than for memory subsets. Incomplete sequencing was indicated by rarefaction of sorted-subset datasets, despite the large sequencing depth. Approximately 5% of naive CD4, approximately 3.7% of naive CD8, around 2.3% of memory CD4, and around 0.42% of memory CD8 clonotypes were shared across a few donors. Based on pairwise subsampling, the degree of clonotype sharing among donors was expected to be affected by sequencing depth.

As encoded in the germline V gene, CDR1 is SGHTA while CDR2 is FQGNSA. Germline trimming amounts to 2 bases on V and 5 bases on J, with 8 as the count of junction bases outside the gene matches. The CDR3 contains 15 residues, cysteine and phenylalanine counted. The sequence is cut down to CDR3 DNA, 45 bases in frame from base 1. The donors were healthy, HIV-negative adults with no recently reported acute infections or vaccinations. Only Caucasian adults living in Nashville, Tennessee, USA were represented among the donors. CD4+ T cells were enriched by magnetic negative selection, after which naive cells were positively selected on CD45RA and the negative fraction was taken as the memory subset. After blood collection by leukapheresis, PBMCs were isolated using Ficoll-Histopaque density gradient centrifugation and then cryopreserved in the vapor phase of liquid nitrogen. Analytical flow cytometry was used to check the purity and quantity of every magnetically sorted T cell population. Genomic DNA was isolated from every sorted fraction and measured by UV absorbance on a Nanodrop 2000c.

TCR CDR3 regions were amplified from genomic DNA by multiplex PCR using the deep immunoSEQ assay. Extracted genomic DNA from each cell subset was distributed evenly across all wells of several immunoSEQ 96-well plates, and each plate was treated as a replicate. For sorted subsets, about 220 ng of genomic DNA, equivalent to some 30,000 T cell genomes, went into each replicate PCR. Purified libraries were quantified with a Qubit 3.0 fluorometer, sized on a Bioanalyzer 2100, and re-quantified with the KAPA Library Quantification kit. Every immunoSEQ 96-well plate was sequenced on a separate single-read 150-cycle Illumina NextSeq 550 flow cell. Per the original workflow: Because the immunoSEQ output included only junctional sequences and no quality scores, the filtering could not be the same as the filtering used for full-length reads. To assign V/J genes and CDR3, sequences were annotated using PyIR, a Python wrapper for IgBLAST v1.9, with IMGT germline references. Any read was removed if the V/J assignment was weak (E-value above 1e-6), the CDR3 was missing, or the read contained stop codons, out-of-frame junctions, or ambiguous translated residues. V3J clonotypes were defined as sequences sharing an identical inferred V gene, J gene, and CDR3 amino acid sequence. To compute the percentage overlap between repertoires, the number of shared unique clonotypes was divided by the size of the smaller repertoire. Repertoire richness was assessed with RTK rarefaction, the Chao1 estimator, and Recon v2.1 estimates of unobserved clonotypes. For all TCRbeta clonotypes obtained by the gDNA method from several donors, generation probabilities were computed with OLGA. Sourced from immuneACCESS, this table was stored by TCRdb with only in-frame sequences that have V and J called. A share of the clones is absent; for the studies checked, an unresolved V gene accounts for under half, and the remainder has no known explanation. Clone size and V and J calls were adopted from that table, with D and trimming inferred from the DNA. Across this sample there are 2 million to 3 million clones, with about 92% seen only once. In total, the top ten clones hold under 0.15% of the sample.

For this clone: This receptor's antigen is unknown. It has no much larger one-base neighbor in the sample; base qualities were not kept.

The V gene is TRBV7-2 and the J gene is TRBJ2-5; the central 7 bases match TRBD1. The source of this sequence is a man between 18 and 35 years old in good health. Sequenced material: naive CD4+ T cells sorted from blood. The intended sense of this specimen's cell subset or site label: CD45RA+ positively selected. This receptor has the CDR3 CASSLSQGVWETQYF. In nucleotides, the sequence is TGTGCCAGCAGCTTATCCCAGGGGGTTTGGGAGACCCAGTACTTC.